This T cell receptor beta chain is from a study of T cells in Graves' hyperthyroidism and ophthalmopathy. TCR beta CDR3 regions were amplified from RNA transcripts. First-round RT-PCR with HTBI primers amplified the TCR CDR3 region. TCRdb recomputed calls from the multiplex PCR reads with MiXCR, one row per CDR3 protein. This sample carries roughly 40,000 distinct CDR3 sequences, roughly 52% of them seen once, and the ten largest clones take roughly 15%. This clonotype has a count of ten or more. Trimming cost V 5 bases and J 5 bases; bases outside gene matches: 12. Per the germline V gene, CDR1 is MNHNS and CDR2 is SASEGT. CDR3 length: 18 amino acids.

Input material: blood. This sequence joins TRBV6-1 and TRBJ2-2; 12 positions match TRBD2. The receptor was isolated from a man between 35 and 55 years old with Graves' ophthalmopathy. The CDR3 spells CASSTRLAGAPRTGELFF. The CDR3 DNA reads TGTGCCAGCAGTACTCGACTAGCGGGAGCCCCGAGGACCGGGGAGCTGTTTTTT.